The 12 T cell receptor beta chains listed next were all sequenced from one sample in a study of tumor-infiltrating T cells and Merkel cell polyomavirus. Study-level information: The study examined CD8+ T cells specific for the Merkel cell polyomavirus KLL epitope.

Every patient's tumor was robustly positive for Merkel cell polyomavirus Large T antigen on immunohistochemistry. Libraries were prepared by immunoSEQ multiplex PCR; TCRdb keeps only in-frame clonotypes and omits some of them. The sample has 20,000 to 30,000 clones, about 90% seen once. The specimen was lymph node tissue. These receptors came from a man aged 50 or older with Merkel cell carcinoma.

This clone has just one count. The chain employs TRBV23-1 and TRBJ1-4; 7 nucleotides align to TRBD1. TRBV23-1 carries the ORF label, with uncertain function. The CDR3 runs to 14 residues. The trim removed 7 bases at V and 4 bases at J, leaving 6 bases unmatched. The CDR3 sequence is CASTSRDSNEKLFF. CDR3 bases: TGCGCCAGCACATCCCGGGACAGTAATGAAAAACTGTTTTTT.

Worth noting for this clone: Other DNA sequences within the sample encode an identical CDR3. The J gene is TRBJ1-1, the V gene TRBV28; D gene unclear. The CDR3 is 14 residues long. V lost 4 bases and J 0 bases, leaving 9 bases between the germline ends. The germline V gene has CDR1 MDHEN and CDR2 SYDVKM. The CDR3 spells CASSWQNMNTEAFF. In DNA form, the CDR3 reads TGTGCCAGCAGTTGGCAGAATATGAACACTGAAGCTTTCTTT.

This chain links TRBV6-6 with TRBJ2-7; 10 bases map to TRBD1. The germline gives CDR1 MNHNY, CDR2 SVGAGI (reference sequence). The ends lost 6 bases at V and 6 bases at J; junction bases unmatched: 11. The CDR3 has 15 residues. The CDR3 nucleotides are TGTGCCAGCAGCCTAGCCCGGGACAGGGGAGGCGAGCAGTACTTC. Protein sequence: CASSLARDRGGEQYF.

Here the CDR3 DNA reads TGTGCCAGCAGTGATCTAGCGGGTGGCAATGAGCAGTTCTTC. Translated: CASSDLAGGNEQFF. J is TRBJ2-1 and V is TRBV6-4; 8 bases align to TRBD2. Germline loops: CDR1 MRHNA, CDR2 SNTAGT. Trimming removed 3 bases from V and 6 bases from J; junction bases left unmatched: 4. CDR3 length: 14 residues.

V usage is TRBV28 and J usage is TRBJ2-7; 10 bases line up with TRBD2. The ends lost 6 bases at V and 7 bases at J; junction bases unmatched: 12. This CDR3 spans 15 amino acids. Germline CDR1 is MDHEN and CDR2 is SYDVKM. DNA for the CDR3: TGTGCCAGCAGCTCCTCTAGCGGGAGAATAGGGGAGCAGTACTTC. Translating gives CASSSSSGRIGEQYF.

V and J are TRBV13 and TRBJ1-1; TRBD1 agrees at 7 bases. V was pared by 1 base and J by 0 bases, with 5 bases of the junction left unmatched. Per germline, CDR1 PRHDT and CDR2 FYEKMQ (reference sequence). This CDR3 is 16 amino acids long. DNA for the CDR3: TGTGCCAGCAGCTTAGCCCGGACAGGCATGAACACTGAAGCTTTCTTT. Translation gives CASSLARTGMNTEAFF.

The V and J genes are TRBV28 and TRBJ2-4; 7 nucleotides line up with TRBD1. The CDR3 loop spans 14 amino acids. Germline V gene sequence: CDR1 MDHEN, CDR2 SYDVKM. Trimming removed 8 bases from V and 7 bases from J; junction bases left unmatched: 11. In DNA form, the CDR3 reads TGTGCCAGCTCTCCCGGGACAGAGTTTAACATTCAGTACTTC. Amino acid sequence: CASSPGTEFNIQYF.

J is TRBJ1-5 and V is TRBV29-1; D might be TRBD1 (5 bases). This CDR3 has 14 residues. Germline values: CDR1 SQVTM, CDR2 ANQGSEA. V was pared by 6 bases and J by 4 bases, with 16 bases between. This CDR3 reads CSVIDTGPNQPQHF. The CDR3 DNA sequence: TGCAGCGTGATCGACACAGGACCAAATCAGCCCCAGCATTTT.

The chain has TRBV2 and TRBJ1-4; TRBD1 is a possible D gene (5 bases). The germline CDR1 and CDR2 sequences are SNHLY and FYNNEI. This CDR3 is 17 amino acids long. Trimming took 3 bases from V and 4 from J, leaving 18 bases between them. The CDR3 reads CASSETSTGLGNEKLFF. The CDR3, as DNA: TGTGCCAGCAGTGAGACCTCAACAGGTCTCGGTAATGAAAAACTGTTTTTT.

The rearrangement uses TRBV19 and TRBJ1-5, with D tentatively TRBD1 (6 bases). V shed 3 bases and J shed 1 base, with 22 bases lying between them. The CDR3 is 19 residues long. The germline V gene has CDR1 LNHDA and CDR2 SQIVND (reference sequence). The chain's CDR3 is CASSIPSPGAFSSNQPQHF. CDR3 DNA sequence: TGTGCCAGTAGTATTCCTAGCCCAGGGGCCTTTTCCAGCAATCAGCCCCAGCATTTT.

The chain couples TRBV7-2 to TRBJ2-7, with D perhaps matching TRBD1 (5 bases). V lost 5 bases and J lost 1, with 18 bases in between. The CDR3 extends over 16 amino acids. In germline, CDR1 is SGHTA, CDR2 FQGNSA. The CDR3 nucleotides read TGTGCCAGCAGCACGGACCCAGGGTTCCTGTCCTACGAGCAGTACTTC. This gives the protein CASSTDPGFLSYEQYF.

The chain couples TRBV10-3 to TRBJ1-1; D is uncertain. The CDR3 extends over 12 amino acids. The germline V and J ends were trimmed by 7 bases and 1 base, with 7 bases remaining between them. CDR1 is ENHRY, CDR2 SYGVKD, per germline. CDR3 nucleotide sequence: TGTGCCATCACTGGGAGGAACACTGAAGCTTTCTTT. It codes for CAITGRNTEAFF.